This entry is about one TCR beta chain. This entry belongs to a study of low-dose radiotherapy and immunotherapy resistance in tumors. Study-wide background: Treatment of Cohort 1 consisted of 0.5 Gy per fraction every 2 weeks, adding up to 6.5 Gy.

Covering alpha and beta chains, TRAV- and TRBV-specific primers were used for the first-strand cDNA. TCR amplification used 20 PCR cycles, a constant-region primer and a V-primer adapter. TCRdb used MiXCR to reprocess the reads, holding one entry per CDR3 protein. The table has 15,000 to 20,000 distinct CDR3 sequences, approximately 63% seen once; the top ten hold 5.5% to 7%. V dropped 0 bases and J dropped 6; count of bases not matched to a gene: 3. The CDR3 is made up of 14 amino acids. The germline V gene has CDR1 KGHSH and CDR2 LQKENI. The chain uses TRBV18 and TRBJ2-7; 9 nucleotides match TRBD2. This receptor was obtained from a human donor with advanced metastatic prostate, ovarian, gallbladder or colorectal cancer (not recorded which). This table probably holds off-target reads from a library built for another chain. In DNA form, the CDR3 reads TGTGCCAGCTCACCACCTAGCGGGAGTCTCGAGCAGTACTTC. This sequence encodes CASSPPSGSLEQYF.